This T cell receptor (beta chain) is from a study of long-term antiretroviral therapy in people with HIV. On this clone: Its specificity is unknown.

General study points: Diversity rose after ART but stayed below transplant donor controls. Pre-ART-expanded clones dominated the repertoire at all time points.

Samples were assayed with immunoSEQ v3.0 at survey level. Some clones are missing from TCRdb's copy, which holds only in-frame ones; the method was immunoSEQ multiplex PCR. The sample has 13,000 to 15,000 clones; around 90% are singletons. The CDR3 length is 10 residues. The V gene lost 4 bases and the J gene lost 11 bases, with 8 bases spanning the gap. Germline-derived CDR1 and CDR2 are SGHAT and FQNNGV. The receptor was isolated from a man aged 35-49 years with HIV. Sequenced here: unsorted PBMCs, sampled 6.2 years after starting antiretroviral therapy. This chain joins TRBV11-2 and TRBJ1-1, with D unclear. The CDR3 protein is CASSSTVAFF. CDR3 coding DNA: TGTGCCAGCAGCTCGACTGTGGCTTTCTTT.